These T cell receptor beta chains were read from a single sample in a study of shared clonotypes between healthy human individuals. Produced via immunoSEQ multiplex PCR; TCRdb's table is partial and in-frame only. The sample contains millions of clones, approximately 94% of which appear only once. Sequencing used naive CD8+ T cells from PBMCs. The receptors were gathered from a man aged 18 to 35 in good health. Some clones in this sample may be carry-over from other donors' samples. Both conserved end residues are part of each CDR3. Each record gives: CDR3 protein, CDR3 DNA, J gene, V gene, clone size, D gene. A D gene is named only where the DNA matches it firmly. Rows give clone size only sometimes, using once, few, many, or a class for an expanded clone.

CASSLLGRGVSGYTF,TGTGCCAGCAGTTTACTGGGGAGGGGTGTGAGCGGCTACACCTTC,TRBJ1-2,TRBV27,-,-
CASSQERGGPYNEQFF,TGCGCCAGCAGCCAAGAGAGGGGAGGTCCCTACAATGAGCAGTTCTTC,TRBJ2-1,TRBV4-1,-,-
CASSQAYSGANVLTF,TGTGCCAGCAGCCAAGCGTACTCTGGGGCCAACGTCCTGACTTTC,TRBJ2-6,TRBV4-2,-,-
CASSIMGEYEQFF,TGTGCCAGTAGTATAATGGGGGAGTATGAGCAGTTCTTC,TRBJ2-1,TRBV19,-,-
CASSVASGRHNEQFF,TGTGCCAGCAGCGTAGCAAGCGGGAGACACAATGAGCAGTTCTTC,TRBJ2-1,TRBV9,-,TRBD2
CASAPRVAGVEEQYF,TGTGCCAGCGCGCCGAGGGTAGCGGGAGTTGAAGAGCAGTACTTC,TRBJ2-7,TRBV2,-,TRBD2
CASSEDSSLTDTQYF,TGTGCCAGCAGTGAGGACAGTTCCCTCACAGATACGCAGTATTTT,TRBJ2-3,TRBV2,-,-
CASSDPGGGVNTF,TGTGCCAGCAGTGACCCGGGGGGAGGGGTTAACACCTTC,TRBJ1-2,TRBV6-1,-,-
CASGLEGAPGYGYTF,TGTGCTAGTGGTTTGGAGGGGGCGCCGGGCTATGGCTACACCTTC,TRBJ1-2,TRBV12-5,-,TRBD1
CASSQEGRGTEAFF,TGCGCCAGCAGCCAAGAAGGGAGGGGTACTGAAGCTTTCTTT,TRBJ1-1,TRBV4-1,-,-
CASSLFSSPFQETQYF,TGTGCCAGCAGTTTATTCTCCAGCCCCTTCCAAGAGACCCAGTACTTC,TRBJ2-5,TRBV28,-,-
CASSLSVLNSGNTIYF,TGTGCCAGCAGCTTATCGGTCCTCAACTCTGGAAACACCATATATTTT,TRBJ1-3,TRBV7-6,-,-
CASRTGALNQPQHF,TGTGCCAGCAGGACAGGGGCCCTCAATCAGCCCCAGCATTTT,TRBJ1-5,TRBV6-5,-,TRBD1
CASSLEGANEQFF,TGTGCCAGCAGCTTAGAGGGGGCGAATGAGCAGTTCTTC,TRBJ2-1,TRBV7-3,few,TRBD1
CASSARGLIFGYTF,TGTGCCAGCAGCGCCAGGGGGCTAATCTTCGGCTACACCTTC,TRBJ1-2,TRBV28,-,TRBD1
CASGPQGLSEAFF,TGTGCCAGCGGACCACAGGGTTTGTCTGAAGCTTTCTTT,TRBJ1-1,TRBV25-1,-,-
CASSPHLMVADNGYTF,TGTGCCAGCAGTCCCCACCTCATGGTAGCGGACAATGGCTACACCTTC,TRBJ1-2,TRBV28,-,-
CASSSPSGFLETQYF,-,TRBJ2-5,TRBV7-9,once,-
CASSLSSRGRVNEKLFF,TGTGCCAGCAGTTTATCGTCCCGGGGGCGCGTTAATGAAAAACTGTTTTTT,TRBJ1-4,TRBV27,-,-
CASSFGTSPYEQYF,TGTGCCAGCAGCTTTGGGACTAGTCCCTACGAGCAGTACTTC,TRBJ2-7,TRBV7-9,-,TRBD2
CASSLVGGRSYNEQFF,TGTGCCAGCAGCTTAGTGGGGGGGCGTTCCTACAATGAGCAGTTCTTC,TRBJ2-1,TRBV11-2,-,-
CSVTGAGHEQYF,TGCAGCGTTACTGGGGCCGGCCACGAGCAGTACTTC,TRBJ2-7,TRBV29-1,-,-
CASSLADTSYNEQFF,TGTGCCAGCAGCTTGGCGGACACCTCCTACAATGAGCAGTTCTTC,TRBJ2-1,TRBV7-9,-,-
CASRPGESYEQYF,TGTGCCAGTCGACCGGGGGAATCCTACGAGCAGTACTTC,TRBJ2-7,TRBV27,-,-
CAWGYGQGSINEQFF,TGTGCCTGGGGTTACGGACAGGGGTCAATCAATGAGCAGTTCTTC,TRBJ2-1,TRBV30,once,TRBD1
CASSWDDSGYTEAFF,TGCGCCAGCAGCTGGGACGATTCCGGATACACTGAAGCTTTCTTT,TRBJ1-1,TRBV5-1,-,-
CAISPGQLYEQYF,TGTGCCATCAGCCCGGGACAGCTCTACGAGCAGTACTTC,TRBJ2-7,TRBV10-3,-,TRBD1
CASSIGTAPSYEQYF,TGTGCCAGTAGTATAGGTACTGCACCCTCCTACGAGCAGTACTTC,TRBJ2-7,TRBV19,-,-
CASSLWGINQPQHF,TGTGCCAGCAGCTTGTGGGGGATCAATCAGCCCCAGCATTTT,TRBJ1-5,TRBV5-6,-,-
CASSAAGTYEQYF,TGTGCCAGCAGCGCGGCAGGGACCTACGAGCAGTACTTC,TRBJ2-7,TRBV6-1,-,-
CASSPSGGPYEQYF,TGTGCCAGCAGTCCTAGCGGAGGCCCGTACGAGCAGTACTTC,TRBJ2-7,TRBV6-1,-,TRBD2
CASPGPPYEQYF,TGTGCCAGCCCGGGCCCACCCTACGAGCAGTACTTC,TRBJ2-7,TRBV6-1,-,-
CASKDRSNTEAFF,TGTGCCAGCAAGGACAGATCGAACACTGAAGCTTTCTTT,TRBJ1-1,TRBV6-5,few,-
CASSGRGANEKLFF,TGTGCCAGCAGCGGACGGGGGGCGAATGAAAAACTGTTTTTT,TRBJ1-4,TRBV7-2,-,-
CSGLGGGTGSYEQYF,TGCAGCGGGCTTGGGGGCGGGACAGGCTCCTACGAGCAGTACTTC,TRBJ2-7,TRBV29-1,-,TRBD1
CASSLWVGTSPLHF,TGTGCCAGCAGTTTATGGGTCGGAACTTCACCCCTCCACTTT,TRBJ1-6,TRBV27,-,-
CASSLSSRDRGYEQYF,TGCGCCAGCAGCTTGTCCTCCCGTGATCGGGGGTACGAGCAGTACTTC,TRBJ2-7,TRBV5-1,-,-
CASSERLGRVNSGANVLTF,TGTGCCAGCAGTGAACGGCTTGGCAGGGTAAACTCTGGGGCCAACGTCCTGACTTTC,TRBJ2-6,TRBV6-1,-,-
CASSLEPSGLSYEQYF,TGTGCCAGCAGCTTAGAGCCTAGCGGGCTGTCCTACGAGCAGTACTTC,TRBJ2-7,TRBV7-2,-,TRBD2
CASSLATAGELLRYNEQFF,TGTGCCAGCAGCTTAGCGACGGCGGGAGAGCTACTACGTTACAATGAGCAGTTCTTC,TRBJ2-1,TRBV7-6,once,TRBD2
CASSVGQKPYEQYF,TGTGCCAGCAGCGTAGGACAGAAACCCTACGAGCAGTACTTC,TRBJ2-7,TRBV9,once,-
CASRPSGGSNQPQHF,TGTGCCAGTCGACCATCGGGGGGGAGCAATCAGCCCCAGCATTTT,TRBJ1-5,TRBV19,-,-
CASSPPGLTFNEQFF,TGTGCCAGCAGCCCTCCGGGACTAACATTCAATGAGCAGTTCTTC,TRBJ2-1,TRBV7-3,-,TRBD2
CASSPTRDYEQYF,TGTGCCAGCAGTCCCACCAGGGACTACGAGCAGTACTTC,TRBJ2-7,TRBV28,-,-
CATRPTGRNTGELFF,TGTGCCACCAGACCGACGGGCCGGAACACCGGGGAGCTGTTTTTT,TRBJ2-2,TRBV15,-,-
CASSVATNYGYTF,TGTGCCAGCAGCGTAGCGACCAACTATGGCTACACCTTC,TRBJ1-2,TRBV9,-,-
CASSEYRSPGTEAFF,TGCGCCAGCAGTGAGTACAGGTCCCCAGGGACTGAAGCTTTCTTT,TRBJ1-1,TRBV10-1,-,-
CASSETGGEETQYF,TGCGCCAGCAGTGAGACAGGGGGGGAAGAGACCCAGTACTTC,TRBJ2-5,TRBV10-1,-,-